The rows below give T cell receptor beta chains drawn from one sample of a study of T cells in localized non-small cell lung cancer. TCRdb's table, derived via immunoSEQ multiplex PCR, lists solely in-frame clones and lacks some. The repertoire includes approximately 30,000 clones, around 93% of them detected once, and 7% to 9.5% sits in the top ten. The sample was peripheral blood, taken before any cancer treatment. These receptors all stem from an older female donor with stage I lung adenocarcinoma. The CDR3 runs from the conserved cysteine through the conserved F or W. Fields, in order: CDR3 protein, CDR3 DNA, J gene, V gene, D gene, clone size, CDR3 length. D genes are given only for firm matches. Size tells how often a clone was seen (once, few, many) or the class of an expanded clone, and some rows leave it out.

CASSLNPGQRMNTEAFF TGTGCCAGCAGTCTGAATCCGGGACAGAGAATGAACACTGAAGCTTTCTTT TRBJ1-1 TRBV28 TRBD1 once 17
CASNRDRGRDGTQYF TGTGCCAGCAACCGGGACAGGGGACGCGATGGGACCCAGTACTTC TRBJ2-5 TRBV21-1 - - 15
CASSPRTARSDTIYF TGTGCCAGCTCACCTCGGACAGCGAGGAGCGACACCATATATTTT TRBJ1-3 TRBV18 - - 15
CASSMGLAGTYEQYF TGTGCCAGCAGCATGGGACTAGCGGGCACCTACGAGCAGTACTTC TRBJ2-7 TRBV11-3 TRBD2 - 15
CASTTASGNLGETQYF TGTGCCAGCACCACGGCTAGCGGGAACTTGGGGGAGACCCAGTACTTC TRBJ2-5 TRBV28 TRBD2 - 16
CASSTTGKGYGYTF TGTGCCAGCAGTACAACAGGGAAGGGCTATGGCTACACCTTC TRBJ1-2 TRBV6-1 - - 14
CASSLPGLGYNEQFF TGTGCCAGCAGCTTACCGGGACTAGGATACAATGAGCAGTTCTTC TRBJ2-1 TRBV11-2 TRBD2 - 15
CATSRGLGTVNQPQHF TGTGCCACCAGCAGGGGTCTCGGGACAGTTAATCAGCCCCAGCATTTT TRBJ1-5 TRBV15 TRBD1 few 16
CASSKGGLKGATEAFF TGTGCCAGTAGTAAAGGGGGGCTAAAGGGGGCCACTGAAGCTTTCTTT TRBJ1-1 TRBV19 TRBD1 - 16
CASSFSSGSPYNEQFF TGTGCCAGCAGCTTCAGTAGCGGGAGCCCCTACAATGAGCAGTTCTTC TRBJ2-1 TRBV11-1 TRBD2 - 16
CASSETGTGARWTPQHF TGTGCCAGCAGCGAAACCGGGACAGGGGCGAGGTGGACGCCCCAGCATTTT TRBJ1-5 TRBV5-8 TRBD1 - 17
CASSLSGNNEQFF TGTGCCAGCAGCTTAAGTGGGAACAATGAGCAGTTCTTC TRBJ2-1 TRBV7-3 - once 13
CASSPQGQGTSEAFF TGTGCCAGCAGCCCTCAGGGACAGGGGACATCTGAAGCTTTCTTT TRBJ1-1 TRBV9 TRBD1 - 15
CASSIVVQGMPQHF TGTGCCAGTAGTATAGTTGTACAGGGTATGCCCCAGCATTTT TRBJ1-5 TRBV19 - - 14
CASSPLTGDAPLHF TGTGCCAGCTCACCATTGACAGGGGACGCACCCCTCCACTTT TRBJ1-6 TRBV18 TRBD1 once 14
CASDAGLSSYNEQFF TGTGCCAGTGACGCAGGGCTAAGCTCCTACAATGAGCAGTTCTTC TRBJ2-1 TRBV19 - - 15
CASSLNGHQPQHF TGTGCCAGCAGCTTAAACGGCCATCAGCCCCAGCATTTT TRBJ1-5 TRBV7-2 - few 13
CASSDTGDYGYTF TGTGCCAGCAGTGATACAGGGGACTATGGCTACACCTTC TRBJ1-2 TRBV6-1 TRBD1 - 13
CASSLAGTANTEAFF TGTGCCAGCAGCTTAGCAGGGACGGCGAACACTGAAGCTTTCTTT TRBJ1-1 TRBV7-9 - once 15
CASSSRRLGTGNTEAFF TGTGCCAGCAGTTCTCGAAGACTCGGGACAGGGAACACTGAAGCTTTCTTT TRBJ1-1 TRBV28 TRBD1 - 17
CASSWRGLNSYEQYF TGTGCCAGCAGCTGGCGGGGGCTCAACTCCTACGAGCAGTACTTC TRBJ2-7 TRBV7-2 - once 15
CASSPSRQGVTEAFF TGTGCCAGCAGCCCCTCTCGACAGGGCGTCACTGAAGCTTTCTTT TRBJ1-1 TRBV7-9 TRBD1 - 15
CASSVAGLQETQYF TGTGCCAGCAGCGTAGCCGGGTTGCAAGAGACCCAGTACTTC TRBJ2-5 TRBV13 - large 14
CAIRNPQGTEAFF TGTGCCATCAGGAATCCTCAAGGCACTGAAGCTTTCTTT TRBJ1-1 TRBV10-3 - - 13
CASSRAVTANNEQFF TGTGCCAGCAGCCGGGCGGTGACGGCGAACAATGAGCAGTTCTTC TRBJ2-1 TRBV7-3 - few 15
CASRRVGTGAHEQYF TGTGCCAGCCGTAGGGTAGGGACAGGGGCACACGAGCAGTACTTC TRBJ2-7 TRBV6-5 TRBD1 - 15
CASSLTQAYEQYF TGTGCCAGCAGCTTAACACAGGCCTACGAGCAGTACTTC TRBJ2-7 TRBV11-3 - - 13
CASSLGDTYNEQFF TGTGCCAGCAGCTTAGGGGACACATACAATGAGCAGTTCTTC TRBJ2-1 TRBV7-8 - - 14
CAWIPLLGRPDTQYF TGTGCCTGGATCCCCCTCCTCGGAAGGCCAGATACGCAGTATTTT TRBJ2-3 TRBV30 - - 15
CSAPDVYEQYF TGCAGTGCCCCGGACGTCTACGAGCAGTACTTC TRBJ2-7 TRBV20-1 - - 11
CASSPGQGTEAFF TGTGCCAGCAGCCCTGGACAGGGGACTGAAGCTTTCTTT TRBJ1-1 TRBV13 TRBD1 - 13
CASRQGADTQYF TGTGCCAGCAGACAGGGGGCTGATACGCAGTATTTT TRBJ2-3 TRBV6-5 TRBD1 - 12
CASSINRATEAFF TGTGCCAGTAGTATAAACAGGGCCACTGAAGCTTTCTTT TRBJ1-1 TRBV19 - few 13
CASSSGQYRTDTQYF TGTGCCAGCAGTTCAGGGCAATATCGCACAGATACGCAGTATTTT TRBJ2-3 TRBV6-6 - - 15
CASTFSGANVLTF TGTGCCAGCACCTTTTCTGGGGCCAACGTCCTGACTTTC TRBJ2-6 TRBV7-3 - - 13
CASSDSGGGETQYF TGCGCCAGCAGCGATAGCGGGGGAGGGGAGACCCAGTACTTC TRBJ2-5 TRBV5-1 TRBD2 - 14
CASSQESWGNSGNTIYF TGTGCCAGCAGCCAAGAGTCGTGGGGTAACTCTGGAAACACCATATATTTT TRBJ1-3 TRBV4-2 - - 17
CASSDQGYIYNEQFF TGTGCCAGCAGTGATCAGGGTTACATTTACAATGAGCAGTTCTTC TRBJ2-1 TRBV6-1 - - 15
CASSPPSGSYEQYF TGTGCCAGCTCACCACCGTCCGGGTCCTACGAGCAGTACTTC TRBJ2-7 TRBV18 - - 14
CASSLGPNTEAFF TGTGCCAGCAGCCTTGGTCCTAACACTGAAGCTTTCTTT TRBJ1-1 TRBV5-6 - - 13
CASSFYARDRGVNGYTF TGTGCCAGCAGCTTTTATGCTCGGGACAGGGGGGTAAATGGCTACACCTTC TRBJ1-2 TRBV5-6 TRBD1 - 17
CASSFPRETQYF TGCGCCAGCAGCTTTCCCAGGGAGACCCAGTACTTC TRBJ2-5 TRBV5-1 - - 12
CASSLSGSLNTEAFF TGTGCCAGCAGTTTGTCAGGTTCCCTGAACACTGAAGCTTTCTTT TRBJ1-1 TRBV27 - - 15
CASSPISSQGNYGYTF TGTGCCAGCAGCCCTATATCGAGCCAGGGAAACTATGGCTACACCTTC TRBJ1-2 TRBV14 - - 16
CAISSGPEGQYF TGTGCCATCAGTTCCGGACCGGAGGGGCAGTACTTC TRBJ2-7 TRBV10-3 - - 12
CASSYGQGTDTQYF TGTGCCAGCAGCTATGGACAGGGTACAGATACGCAGTATTTT TRBJ2-3 TRBV5-4 TRBD1 - 14
CASTLTGSNTEAFF TGTGCCAGCACCCTGACAGGCTCCAACACTGAAGCTTTCTTT TRBJ1-1 TRBV28 - - 14
CASSAQDRVTNEKLFF TGTGCCAGCAGCGCCCAGGACAGGGTAACTAATGAAAAACTGTTTTTT TRBJ1-4 TRBV9 TRBD1 once 16
CASSRIADTQYF TGTGCCAGCAGTCGTATAGCAGATACGCAGTATTTT TRBJ2-3 TRBV28 - - 12
CASSSQGQPQHF TGTGCCAGCAGCTCACAGGGCCAGCCCCAGCATTTT TRBJ1-5 TRBV28 - - 12
CASSGTSSGNTIYF TGTGCCAGCAGCGGGACATCCTCTGGAAACACCATATATTTT TRBJ1-3 TRBV6-5 - - 14
CASSIGPQGLSDTGELFF TGTGCCAGTAGTATAGGGCCACAGGGGTTGAGCGACACCGGGGAGCTGTTTTTT TRBJ2-2 TRBV19 TRBD1 - 18
CASSPDRETQYF TGTGCCAGCAGCCCCGATCGGGAGACCCAGTACTTC TRBJ2-5 TRBV7-2 - - 12